This T cell receptor beta chain derives from a study of monozygotic twins with inflammatory bowel disease. Every TCR library consumed roughly 3,500 ng of total RNA. Using the 5' RACE reads, TCRdb records one entry per CDR3 protein without DNA. Its clone listing holds 70,000 to 95,000 distinct CDR3 sequences. The germline V gene has CDR1 MNHNS and CDR2 SASEGT. The CDR3 covers 14 residues. The V call is TRBV6-1, the J call TRBJ2-7; TCRdb indicates TRBD2, and absent DNA this call remains unverified. Sequenced input: blood. The TCR comes from a human donor with ulcerative colitis or Crohn's disease, or a healthy co-twin of an affected twin (not recorded which). The CDR3 here is CASSVTIFNYEQYF.